A single sample is the source of the 18 T cell receptor beta chains below, sequenced in a study of cytomegalovirus exposure and HLA in healthy donors. PCR used 60 Vbeta primers and 13 Jbeta primers. Method: immunoSEQ multiplex PCR; TCRdb's copy keeps in-frame clones and lacks some. The table records around 170,000 clones, approximately 84% of them present only once. Input material: PBMCs. The receptors were gathered from a boy aged 2-15 years in good health and CMV-seronegative.

The chain employs TRBV29-1 and TRBJ2-1, with 8 nucleotides matching TRBD2. Germline-derived CDR1 and CDR2 are SQVTM and ANQGSEA. After removal of 1 base from V and 8 bases from J, the junction contained 4 bases not matched to a gene. The CDR3 totals 13 residues. The CDR3 DNA is TGCAGCGTTGAAGCGGGAGGGCCCGATGAGCAGTTCTTC. Translation: CSVEAGGPDEQFF.

The chain is built from TRBV7-8 and TRBJ1-2; unclear D gene. The CDR3 is made up of 12 amino acids. The germline gives CDR1 SGHVS, CDR2 FQNEAQ. Trimming shortened V by 1 base and J by 8 bases, and 8 bases separated the two germline ends. The DNA of the CDR3 is TGTGCCAGCAGCTTAGGAGAAAAGGGCTACACCTTC. It specifies CASSLGEKGYTF.

This clone was observed a few times. V usage is TRBV28 and J usage is TRBJ1-1; D gene unclear. The length of the CDR3 is 13 residues. The ends were cut back, 3 bases at V and 5 bases at J, with 10 bases in the middle. From germline, CDR1 is MDHEN and CDR2 SYDVKM. CDR3 DNA sequence: TGTGCCAGCAGTTTGTTGGGAGGGACTGAAGCTTTCTTT. This gives the protein CASSLLGGTEAFF.

This chain connects TRBV11-2 to TRBJ1-1; D may be TRBD1 (5 bases). V shed 6 bases and J shed 0 bases, with 11 bases lying between them. This CDR3 has 14 amino acids. CDR1 SGHAT and CDR2 FQNNGV come from the germline V gene. CDR3 bases: TGTGCCAGCAGTCTGGGGCAGGTGAACACTGAAGCTTTCTTT. Amino acid sequence: CASSLGQVNTEAFF.

The rearrangement uses TRBV5-5 and TRBJ1-4; D may be TRBD1 (6 bases). The CDR3 contains 15 residues. The germline V gene encodes CDR1 SGHKS and CDR2 YYEKEE (reference sequence). V shed 3 bases and J shed 5 bases, with 14 bases lying between them. CDR3 residues: CASSSYREPNEKLFF. In DNA, the CDR3 is TGTGCCAGCAGCTCGTACAGGGAGCCGAATGAAAAACTGTTTTTT.

This clone has only a few counts. This chain links TRBV5-8 with TRBJ2-7; D may be TRBD2 (6 bases). CDR3 length equals 15 residues. V was cut by 3 bases and J by 0 bases, with 13 bases left in between. Per the germline V gene, CDR1 is SGHTS and CDR2 is YDEGEE. CDR3 region: CASSSDYLSSYEQYF. In DNA, the CDR3 is TGTGCCAGCAGCTCGGACTACCTCAGCTCCTACGAGCAGTACTTC.

The rearrangement links TRBV30 to TRBJ1-5, with 11 nucleotides matching TRBD1. This CDR3 contains 16 residues. Germline V gives CDR1 GTSNPN, CDR2 SVGIG (reference sequence). With 1 base clipped from V and 5 bases from J, the junction kept 7 bases outside the gene matches. The CDR3 DNA reads as TGTGCCTGGAGTGAGCCGGGACAGGGGGGACATCAGCCCCAGCATTTT. Translated: CAWSEPGQGGHQPQHF. The full variable domain, in which reference TRBV30 and TRBJ1-5 provide the parts outside the CDR3, is SQTIHQWPATLVQPVGSPLSLECTVEGTSNPNLYWYRQAAGRGLQLLFYSVGIGQISSEVPQNLSASRPQDRQFILSSKKLLLSDSGFYLCAWSEPGQGGHQPQHFGDGTRLSIL.

The genes are TRBV15 and TRBJ2-7, with 9 bases identical to TRBD1. The CDR3 spans 18 residues. The V segment lost 0 bases and the J segment 1 base; nucleotides outside the gene matches: 10. Germline CDR1 is LNHNV and CDR2 is YYDKDF (reference sequence). The CDR3 DNA follows: TGTGCCACCAGCAGAGATTGGGGGACAGGGAGGTTGTCCTACGAGCAGTACTTC. It specifies CATSRDWGTGRLSYEQYF. Full variable domain (remainder filled in from reference TRBV15 and TRBJ2-7): DAMVIQNPRYQVTQFGKPVTLSCSQTLNHNVMYWYQQKSSQAPKLLFHYYDKDFNNEADTPDNFQSRRPNTSFCFLDIRSPGLGDTAMYLCATSRDWGTGRLSYEQYFGPGTRLTVT.

This clone has just one count. The V call is TRBV7-6, the J call TRBJ1-4, with D possibly matching TRBD1 (5 bases). The CDR3 sequence is 18 residues long. Germline lookup yields CDR1 SGHVS and CDR2 FNYEAQ. V dropped 7 bases and J dropped 5 bases, with 26 bases sitting between them. The CDR3 coding sequence is TGTGCCAGCAAATCGCGAGGCGGGGGATCGAAAGAAAATGAAAAACTGTTTTTT. Its translation: CASKSRGGGSKENEKLFF.

V gene TRBV21-1 combines with J gene TRBJ2-5; the D call in the table, TRBD1, was not verified against the DNA. TRBV21-1 constitutes a pseudogene. The CDR3 is 13 amino acids. CDR3 sequence reads: CASSLDWGETQYF. CDR3 in DNA: TGTGCCAGCAGCCTAGACTGGGGCGAGACCCAGTACTTC.

The chain is built from TRBV29-1 and TRBJ1-5; 10 nucleotides agree with TRBD1. J was trimmed by 7 bases and V by 5 bases; bases with no gene match: 5. CDR1 is SQVTM, CDR2 ANQGSEA, per germline. The CDR3 loop spans 13 amino acids. The CDR3 coding sequence is TGCAGCGTTAGACAGGGGGCAAGGCAGCCCCAGCATTTT. The encoded protein is CSVRQGARQPQHF.

V usage is TRBV29-1 and J usage is TRBJ2-7; D perhaps matches TRBD1 (6 bases). The germline V gene encodes CDR1 SQVTM and CDR2 ANQGSEA. V was shortened by 6 bases and J by 2 bases, with 20 bases between the two germline ends. This CDR3 is 15 amino acids long. The CDR3 region has the DNA TGCAGCGTCGCCTTTGGGACACCGGATCCCTACGAGCAGTACTTC. Translating gives CSVAFGTPDPYEQYF.

There are a few counts of this clone. The chain has TRBV19 and TRBJ1-5; tentatively, D is TRBD1 (6 bases). V was clipped by 3 bases and J by 4 bases, with 13 bases between them. The CDR3 spans 15 residues. Per the germline V gene, CDR1 is LNHDA and CDR2 is SQIVND (reference sequence). The DNA of the CDR3 is TGTGCCAGTAGTATGGAAGGGGACATAAATCAGCCCCAGCATTTT. This codes for CASSMEGDINQPQHF.

The rearrangement uses TRBV29-1 and TRBJ2-5; 8 nucleotides align to TRBD2. CDR3 length: 16 amino acids. Germline V gene lookup returns CDR1 SQVTM and CDR2 ANQGSEA. With 1 base clipped from V and 3 bases from J, the junction kept 10 bases outside the gene matches. The CDR3 DNA is TGCAGCGTTGAAGTTGGCGGCGGGAGGCCGAAAGAGACCCAGTACTTC. It codes for CSVEVGGGRPKETQYF.

The chain employs TRBV27 and TRBJ1-5; D not resolved. Germline V gene sequence: CDR1 MNHEY, CDR2 SMNVEV (reference sequence). V was cut by 1 base and J by 1 base, with 5 bases left in between. The CDR3 runs 14 residues. This CDR3 reads CASSLFMSNQPQHF. The CDR3 region has the DNA TGTGCCAGCAGTTTATTTATGAGCAATCAGCCCCAGCATTTT.

Only a few counts were recorded for this clone. The J gene is TRBJ2-5, the V gene TRBV30; tentative D call: TRBD1 (8 bases). The V and J ends lost 2 bases and 3 bases respectively, with 13 bases between them. The CDR3 runs to 14 residues. Germline CDR1 reads GTSNPN; CDR2 reads SVGIG (reference sequence). The CDR3 sequence: CAWSKQGGEETQYF. The CDR3 DNA reads as TGTGCCTGGAGTAAACAGGGGGGGGAAGAGACCCAGTACTTC.

The chain uses TRBV9 and TRBJ1-4, with D hard to call. Germline V gene data show CDR1 as SGDLS and CDR2 as YYNGEE. V was cut by 4 bases and J by 0 bases, with 13 bases left in between. The CDR3 is 16 amino acids. CDR3 coding DNA: TGTGCCAGCAGCCCGAACAGTGTTGCAACTAATGAAAAACTGTTTTTT. This sequence encodes CASSPNSVATNEKLFF.

The gene calls are TRBV9 and TRBJ1-3; D unresolved. The V gene's germline CDR1 is SGDLS and CDR2 YYNGEE. The CDR3 extends over 15 amino acids. Trimming removed 0 bases at V and 4 bases at J, with 11 bases between. This CDR3 reads CASSVGPGGGNTIYF. In DNA, the CDR3 is TGTGCCAGCAGCGTAGGGCCCGGAGGGGGAAACACCATATATTTT.